The text below deals with one T cell receptor (beta chain). From germline, CDR1 is SGHTA and CDR2 FQGNSA. V shed 5 bases and J 4 bases; nucleotides not matched to a gene: 11. The CDR3 is 15 residues long. Assay used: immunoSEQ multiplex PCR; TCRdb lists only in-frame clones, some missing. The sample records about 87,000 clones, roughly 82% being singletons. The record originates from a study of blood T cell repertoires in COVID-19. Study background: Samples representing acute and convalescent COVID-19 were sourced from the United States, Italy and Spain. PBMCs, B-cell-depleted T cells, or T cells provided the cDNA or gDNA that made up the material.

V and J are TRBV7-2 and TRBJ2-7, with 7 bases matching TRBD1. The sequenced material came from peripheral blood. The source is a human donor in a cohort sampled during active COVID-19. The CDR3 spells CASSQRGQAVYEQYF. DNA for the CDR3: TGTGCCAGCAGCCAGCGCGGACAGGCAGTTTACGAGCAGTACTTC.